Following are 3 T cell receptor beta chains from one sample sequenced in a study of T cells in Graves' hyperthyroidism and ophthalmopathy. RNA transcripts yielded amplified TCR beta CDR3 regions. During a first-round RT-PCR of the TCR CDR3, the HTBI primer set was used. A single record per CDR3 protein comes from TCRdb applying MiXCR to the multiplex PCR reads. The data hold 600,000 to 700,000 distinct CDR3 sequences, with 45% observed a single time. Input material: peripheral blood or thyroid tissue (not recorded which). The source is an adult man with Graves' disease, either hyperthyroidism or ophthalmopathy (not recorded which).

Turning to this clonotype: Being one base from a much bigger clone, this may be a read error. The rearrangement links TRBV2 to TRBJ2-7; TRBD2 agrees at 14 bases. The length of the CDR3 is 16 residues. CDR1 and CDR2 (germline): SNHLY, FYNNEI. The CDR3 here is CAGSPRTSGRHYEQYF. In DNA, the CDR3 is TGTGCCGGCAGCCCCAGGACTAGCGGGAGGCACTACGAGCAGTACTTC.

There are many counts of this clonotype. The chain employs TRBV25-1 and TRBJ1-2, with D possibly being TRBD1 (5 bases). Looked up from germline, CDR1 is MGHDK and CDR2 is SYGVNS. This CDR3 region has 14 residues. V lost 1 base and J lost 7, with 13 bases in between. The CDR3 bases are TGTGCCAGCAGTGAATGGGGGGAATTGTCTGGCTACACCTTC. Amino acid sequence: CASSEWGELSGYTF.

On this clonotype: At one boundary the junction diverges from the germline segment, which might be a read error. The chain is built from TRBV6-5 and TRBJ1-1; no definite D call. This CDR3 is 12 amino acids long. The V gene's germline CDR1 is MNHEY and CDR2 SVGAGI. The DNA for the CDR3 is TGTGCCAGCAATTACCCTAACACTGAAGCTTTCTTT. Amino acid sequence: CASNYPNTEAFF.